These T cell receptor beta chains were read from a single sample in a study of T cell responses to AZD1222 COVID-19 vaccine. Clones were read by immunoSEQ multiplex PCR, and TCRdb kept only the in-frame ones, dropping some. Here the sample spans just under 150,000 clones, approximately 89% being singletons. The starting material was peripheral blood, obtained 28 days after the second AZD1222 dose. The source of these receptors is an adult who received the AZD1222 COVID-19 vaccine. CDR3s include the opening cysteine and the closing phenylalanine or tryptophan. The D gene is left open where the match is weak. Clone size is stated in some rows and not others, as once, few, many or a class when expanded.

size | J | V | D | DNA | CDR3
NA | TRBJ2-7 | TRBV5-4 | TRBD1 | TGTGCCAGCAGCTCCATGAATGGCCCCCTGACAGGGCGAGACGAGCAGTACTTC | CASSSMNGPLTGRDEQYF
once | TRBJ2-7 | TRBV6-5 | TRBD2 | TGTGCCAGCAGTTACTCAACTAGCGGGAACTCCTACGAGCAGTACTTC | CASSYSTSGNSYEQYF
NA | TRBJ2-1 | TRBV9 | NA | TGTGCCAGCAGCGAACGGGTGGGGCAGAATGAGCAGTTCTTC | CASSERVGQNEQFF
NA | TRBJ2-7 | TRBV27 | TRBD1 | TGTGCCAGCAGCGAACGCGACAGGGTGGTTGCCGAGCAGTACTTC | CASSERDRVVAEQYF
NA | TRBJ2-1 | TRBV6-2/TRBV6-3 | NA | TGTGCCAGCAGCCACGACAACTCCTACAATGAGCAGTTCTTC | CASSHDNSYNEQFF
once | TRBJ1-2 | TRBV9 | NA | TGTGCCAGCGGTGGGCCGGGGGTCGGCTATGGCTACACCTTC | CASGGPGVGYGYTF
NA | TRBJ1-5 | TRBV4-2 | TRBD1 | TGTGCCAGCAGCCAATCTGGGGGGACAGAGAATCAGCCCCAGCATTTT | CASSQSGGTENQPQHF
NA | TRBJ2-7 | TRBV19 | TRBD2 | TGTGCCAGTAGTCCGGGACTAGCGGGAGGGTTCGAGCAGTACTTC | CASSPGLAGGFEQYF
NA | TRBJ2-5 | TRBV28 | NA | TGTGCCAGCAGTCCAACCTACAGGTTCCAAGAGACCCAGTACTTC | CASSPTYRFQETQYF
NA | TRBJ1-2 | TRBV28 | NA | TGTGCCAGCAGTGCCGGGTTTGATGGCTACACCTTC | CASSAGFDGYTF
NA | TRBJ2-2 | TRBV6-1 | NA | TGTGCCAGCAGTGTTTTCGGAAGGACGGCCACCGGGGAGCTGTTTTTT | CASSVFGRTATGELFF
once | TRBJ1-1 | TRBV10-3 | NA | TGTGCCATCAGGAGGACAGAGGGCACTGAAGCTTTCTTT | CAIRRTEGTEAFF
NA | TRBJ1-5 | TRBV5-6 | NA | TGTGCCAGCAGCTTGGGGTACAGTGCCATTGACAATCAGCCCCAGCATTTT | CASSLGYSAIDNQPQHF
NA | TRBJ2-5 | TRBV28 | NA | TGTGCCAGCAGTTTGGGGAGGACCCAGTACTTC | CASSLGRTQYF
few | TRBJ2-2 | TRBV7-2 | TRBD1 | TGTGCCAGCAGCTCCATGACAGGGTCTTTCGAGCTGTTTTTT | CASSSMTGSFELFF
NA | TRBJ1-5 | TRBV15 | NA | TGTGCCACCAGCAGCCCAACGACGAGGGGATTAGAGCCCCAGCATTTT | CATSSPTTRGLEPQHF
NA | TRBJ2-5 | TRBV5-4 | TRBD1 | TGTGCCAGCAGCTCAGGGGGCGCCTCCGAAGAGACCCAGTACTTC | CASSSGGASEETQYF
NA | TRBJ2-2 | TRBV30 | NA | TGTGCCTGGAGTTCAGGGCCCGGGGAGCTGTTTTTT | CAWSSGPGELFF
NA | TRBJ1-1 | TRBV12-3/TRBV12-4 | NA | TGTGCCAGCAGCTCACGACTTTTCGACAAAGCTTTCTTT | CASSSRLFDKAFF
NA | TRBJ1-1 | TRBV9 | NA | TGTGCCAGCAGCGTAGGGCCGGGTGTGAGCGCTGAAGCTTTCTTT | CASSVGPGVSAEAFF
NA | TRBJ2-2 | TRBV7-9 | NA | TGTGCCAGCAGCTTAGCTGGACTGTACACCGGGGAGCTGTTTTTT | CASSLAGLYTGELFF
NA | TRBJ2-1 | TRBV7-2 | TRBD2 | TGTGCCAGCAGCTTAGCTCGGACTAGCGGGAGGGCCGACTACAATGAGCAGTTCTTC | CASSLARTSGRADYNEQFF
NA | TRBJ1-2 | TRBV2 | NA | TGTGCCAGCAGTCAGACAGCGTATGGCTACACCTTC | CASSQTAYGYTF
NA | TRBJ1-6 | TRBV7-2 | NA | TGTGCCAGCAGCTTAGAGGCCTTAACAAGGTTTCGGGGATCACCCCTCCACTTT | CASSLEALTRFRGSPLHF
NA | TRBJ2-7 | TRBV28 | NA | TGTGCCAGCAGTTTTCTAGCGCCGAGCTCCTACGAGCAGTACTTC | CASSFLAPSSYEQYF
NA | TRBJ2-4 | TRBV6-5 | NA | TGTGCCAGCAGCGGGATAGGGGAAAACATTCAGTACTTC | CASSGIGENIQYF
few | TRBJ1-1 | TRBV5-3 | NA | TGTGCCAGAAGCGTAGGGCCCCGAGGAGACACTGAAGCTTTCTTT | CARSVGPRGDTEAFF
NA | TRBJ1-2 | TRBV7-2 | NA | TGTGCCAGCAGCTTAGTGGTGGGGGGCGCGGACTATGGCTACACCTTC | CASSLVVGGADYGYTF
NA | TRBJ1-2 | TRBV10-3 | TRBD1 | TGTGCCATCAGTCCAACCCAGGGGGCGCATGGCTACACCTTC | CAISPTQGAHGYTF
NA | TRBJ1-3 | TRBV30 | NA | TGTGCCTGGAGTTGGACAGCCGGAAACACCATATATTTT | CAWSWTAGNTIYF
NA | TRBJ1-2 | TRBV2 | NA | TGTGCCACCGCCTCGGGGGCTAACTATGGCTACACCTTC | CATASGANYGYTF
NA | TRBJ1-2 | TRBV15 | NA | TGTGCCACCAGCTCACCCGACTTGCGACAGGCCACGGGCTACACCTTC | CATSSPDLRQATGYTF
NA | TRBJ2-7 | TRBV4-2 | NA | TGTGCCAGCAGCATGGAGGTGGGGCAGGGAAGGTACGAGCAGTACTTC | CASSMEVGQGRYEQYF
NA | TRBJ1-1 | TRBV18 | NA | TGTGCCAGCTCACCACCGGGGGGGCTTTCCAACACTGAAGCTTTCTTT | CASSPPGGLSNTEAFF
many | TRBJ1-5 | TRBV7-2 | NA | TGTGCCAGCAGCTACAATAATCAGCCCCAGCATTTT | CASSYNNQPQHF
NA | TRBJ2-1 | TRBV28 | NA | TGTGCCAGCCAGGGGTACCACAATGAGCAGTTCTTC | CASQGYHNEQFF
NA | TRBJ1-2 | TRBV12-5 | TRBD1 | TGTGCTAGTGGGGGGACCGGACAGGGGGCCGGACATGGCTACACCTTC | CASGGTGQGAGHGYTF
NA | TRBJ2-2 | TRBV23-1 | NA | TGCGCCAGCAGTCACCGACTGTGGGGTCAGGCCGGGGAGCTGTTTTTT | CASSHRLWGQAGELFF
NA | TRBJ2-7 | TRBV30 | TRBD2 | TGTGCCTGGAGTGTCAGGGGACTAGCGGGGAGCTACGAGCAGTACTTC | CAWSVRGLAGSYEQYF
NA | TRBJ1-3 | TRBV30 | NA | TGTGCCTGGGGAGATGGTAGTGGGACTGGAAACACCATATATTTT | CAWGDGSGTGNTIYF
NA | TRBJ2-2 | TRBV5-1 | NA | TGCGCCAGCAGCTCCACAGGGACTGGCACCGGGGAGCTGTTTTTT | CASSSTGTGTGELFF
NA | TRBJ1-2 | TRBV28 | NA | TGTGCCAGCAGCACTCAGGGGCTGGACGGCTACACCTTC | CASSTQGLDGYTF
NA | TRBJ2-1 | TRBV6-5 | TRBD2 | TGTGCCAGCAGTCTACCCGGGACTAGGATCAATGAGCAGTTCTTC | CASSLPGTRINEQFF
few | TRBJ1-1 | TRBV19 | NA | TGTGCCAGCCACTCAGGGCAGCGCGCTTTCTTT | CASHSGQRAFF
NA | TRBJ1-1 | TRBV6-5 | TRBD1 | TGTGCCAGCAGTAAGACAGGGGCGAACACTGAAGCTTTCTTT | CASSKTGANTEAFF
once | TRBJ2-3 | TRBV7-9 | NA | TGTGCCAGCAGCCCCCAACGGCTAGCTGTCGCAGATACGCAGTATTTT | CASSPQRLAVADTQYF
NA | TRBJ2-5 | TRBV14 | TRBD2 | TGTGCCAGCAGCCAACGCCCAGGACTAGCTAGGCAGACCCAGTACTTC | CASSQRPGLARQTQYF
NA | TRBJ2-7 | TRBV6-6 | NA | TGTGCCAGCACCGCAGTGGAGGGTTTCCACGAGCAGTACTTC | CASTAVEGFHEQYF
NA | TRBJ2-6 | TRBV7-2 | NA | TGTGCCAGCAGCTTAAGGGGGGACGTCCTGACTTTC | CASSLRGDVLTF
NA | TRBJ2-3 | TRBV30 | TRBD2 | TGTGCCTGGAGTGCTAGCGGAGCCGTTTGGGGTACGCAGTATTTT | CAWSASGAVWGTQYF
NA | TRBJ1-6 | TRBV28 | NA | TGTGCCAGCGCTACGGATAATAAGTGGGCTTCACCCCTCCACTTT | CASATDNKWASPLHF
once | TRBJ2-5 | TRBV7-8 | TRBD1 | TGTGCCAGCAGCCCAACTCGGACAGGAATAAAACGGGAGACCCAGTACTTC | CASSPTRTGIKRETQYF
NA | TRBJ1-6 | TRBV12-5 | NA | TGTGCTAGTGGCGAACGGGGGGGAACCTATAATTCACCCCTCCACTTT | CASGERGGTYNSPLHF
NA | TRBJ1-3 | TRBV7-9 | TRBD1 | TGTGCCAGCAGCTTAGCTCCCTACCGGGACAGGACGAGAAACACCATATATTTT | CASSLAPYRDRTRNTIYF
NA | TRBJ1-2 | TRBV5-4 | TRBD1 | TGTGCCAGCAGCATTACAGGGGGCCTGGTATATGGCTACACCTTC | CASSITGGLVYGYTF